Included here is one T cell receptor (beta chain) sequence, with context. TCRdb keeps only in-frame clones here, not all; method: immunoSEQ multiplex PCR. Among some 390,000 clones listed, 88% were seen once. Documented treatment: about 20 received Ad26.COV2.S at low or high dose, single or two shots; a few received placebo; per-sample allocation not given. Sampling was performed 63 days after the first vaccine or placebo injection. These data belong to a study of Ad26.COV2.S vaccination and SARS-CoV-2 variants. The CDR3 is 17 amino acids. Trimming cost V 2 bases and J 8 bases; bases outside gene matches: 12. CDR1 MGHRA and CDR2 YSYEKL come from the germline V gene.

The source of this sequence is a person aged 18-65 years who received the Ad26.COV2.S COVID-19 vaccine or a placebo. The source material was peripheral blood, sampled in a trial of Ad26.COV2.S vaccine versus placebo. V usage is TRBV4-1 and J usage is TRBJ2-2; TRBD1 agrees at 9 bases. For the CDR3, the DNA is TGCGCCAGCAGCCAACCGGCCGGGACAGGGCCGTCGGGGGAGCTGTTTTTT. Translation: CASSQPAGTGPSGELFF.